The 5 T cell receptor beta chains listed next were all sequenced from one sample in a study of blood T cell repertoires in COVID-19. TCRdb's table, derived via immunoSEQ multiplex PCR, lists solely in-frame clones and lacks some. The table records fewer than 400,000 clones, approximately 89% of them present only once. The specimen sequenced was peripheral blood. The receptors were sampled from a woman between 25 and 40 years old with COVID-19, enrolled during active disease.

This clone appeared a few times. This rearrangement joins TRBV30 to TRBJ2-7; 9 bases are a match to TRBD2. The CDR3 totals 13 residues. V lost 8 bases to trimming and J lost 1 base; unmatched junction nucleotides: 6. The germline gives CDR1 GTSNPN, CDR2 SVGIG (reference sequence). In DNA form, the CDR3 reads TGTGCCACTTCGCGGGGGGGATCCTACGAGCAGTACTTC. Its protein is CATSRGGSYEQYF.

The chain joins TRBV3-1 (or the pseudogene TRBV3-2) to TRBJ2-6; a possible D gene is TRBD2 (6 bases). This CDR3 has 16 residues. The V and J ends lost 8 bases and 1 base respectively, with 15 bases between them. Germline V lookup: CDR1 LGHDT, CDR2 YNNKEL (reference sequence). The CDR3 here is CASGRWRGSGANVLTF. For the CDR3, the DNA is TGTGCCAGCGGTAGATGGAGGGGATCTGGGGCCAACGTCCTGACTTTC.

V is TRBV7-2 and J is TRBJ2-3; TRBD2 agrees at 8 bases. With V trimmed by 5 bases and J by 11 bases, 12 bases remained unmatched. The CDR3 runs 14 residues. Germline V gives CDR1 SGHTA, CDR2 FQGNSA. CDR3 coding DNA: TGTGCCAGCAGCCTCGGGGGGGATCTCAGGGTGCAGTATTTT. As protein: CASSLGGDLRVQYF. The variable domain in full, with the rest retrieved from reference TRBV7-2 and TRBJ2-3, is GAGVSQSPSNKVTEKGKDVELRCDPISGHTALYWYRQSLGQGLEFLIYFQGNSAPDKSGLPSDRFSAERTGGSVSTLTIQRTQQEDSAVYLCASSLGGDLRVQYFGPGTRLTVL.

The V call is TRBV2, the J call TRBJ1-2; D is possibly TRBD1 (6 bases). V lost 8 bases and J 8 bases, leaving 21 bases between the germline ends. CDR1 and CDR2 (germline): SNHLY, FYNNEI. This CDR3 region has 14 residues. The CDR3 DNA reads as TGTGCCAGCGGAGAGGGGGGGCTGTCAAGCGGCTACACCTTC. Translating gives CASGEGGLSSGYTF.

In this sample, this clone turned up once. This chain joins TRBV5-1 and TRBJ2-5; D possibly corresponds to TRBD1 (6 bases). Per the germline V gene, CDR1 is SGHRS and CDR2 is YFSETQ. The ends were cut back, 0 bases at V and 2 bases at J, with 11 bases in the middle. The CDR3 consists of 15 residues. CDR3 bases: TGCGCCAGCAGCTTGGTAGGGGGATTGCAAGAGACCCAGTACTTC. As protein: CASSLVGGLQETQYF.